These 24 T cell receptor beta chains were all obtained from the same sample, sequenced in a study of CD8 T cells in ankylosing spondylitis. TCRdb recomputed calls from the 5' RACE reads with MiXCR, one row per CDR3 protein. Among 200,000 to 300,000 distinct CDR3 sequences listed, under 30% were seen once. The sequenced material came from blood, either unsorted or a sorted T cell fraction (not recorded which). The receptor set was obtained from a male donor with ankylosing spondylitis or in good health (not recorded which).

This clonotype was counted many times. The V gene is TRBV12-3 or TRBV12-4, the J gene TRBJ1-2, with 10 positions matching TRBD1. The trim removed 6 bases at V and 1 base at J, leaving 5 bases unmatched. The CDR3 contains 15 residues. The CDR3 protein is CASRPTGGVNYGYTF. CDR3 nucleotide sequence: TGTGCCAGCAGGCCGACAGGGGGCGTTAACTATGGCTACACCTTC.

This clonotype came up a few times. The chain has TRBV5-1 and TRBJ2-7; 8 bases map to TRBD2. The length of the CDR3 is 17 residues. Germline assignment: CDR1 SGHRS and CDR2 YFSETQ. V trimming: 4 bases; J trimming: 0 bases; junction bases outside the gene matches: 12. The CDR3 DNA sequence: TGCGCCAGCAGCCAGCTGGCGGGGGGCCCGAGCTCCTACGAGCAGTACTTC. It encodes CASSQLAGGPSSYEQYF.

Many counts were recorded for this clonotype. The chain carries TRBV30 and TRBJ2-1; 7 bases agree with TRBD1. The CDR3 loop spans 11 amino acids. The germline V gene has CDR1 GTSNPN and CDR2 SVGIG (reference sequence). The V gene end was trimmed by 5 bases and the J gene end by 13 bases; junction bases not matched to a gene: 8. CDR3 bases: TGTGCCTGGGACAGGGAAAAAAGTCAGTTCTTC. Translation: CAWDREKSQFF.

This clonotype has a count of ten or more. V gene TRBV20-1 combines with J gene TRBJ2-7, with D tentatively TRBD1 (6 bases). Germline loops: CDR1 DFQATT, CDR2 SNEGSKA (reference sequence). The ends were cut back, 5 bases at V and 5 bases at J, with 10 bases in the middle. The CDR3 totals 11 residues. In DNA, the CDR3 is TGCAGTGCTTACAGGGCCCACGAGCAGTACTTC. Translated: CSAYRAHEQYF.

This clonotype was detected ten times or more. CDR3 DNA: TGTGCCAGCAGTGACCTTTCCCAGGGGTTTTATTCACCCCTCCACTTT. Amino acid sequence: CASSDLSQGFYSPLHF. The chain uses TRBV25-1 and TRBJ1-6; TRBD1 might be the D (6 bases). The CDR3 loop spans 16 amino acids. Looked up from germline, CDR1 is MGHDK and CDR2 is SYGVNS. V shed 3 bases and J shed 8 bases, with 17 bases lying between them.

The sample holds many counts of this clonotype. The chain combines TRBV29-1 with TRBJ2-1; no reliable D call. The CDR3 contains 13 residues. The germline CDR1 and CDR2 sequences are SQVTM and ANQGSEA. V was pared by 0 bases and J by 5 bases, with 8 bases between. The DNA of the CDR3 is TGCAGCGTTGAAGAAGACCGAAACAATGAGCAGTTCTTC. This translates into CSVEEDRNNEQFF.

The chain couples TRBV12-3 or TRBV12-4 to TRBJ2-3; possible D gene TRBD1, 6 bases. The germline V and J ends were trimmed by 2 bases and 2 bases, with 11 bases remaining between them. This CDR3 region has 15 residues. The DNA of the CDR3 is TGTGCCAGCAGTTTAATGGGGGCCCCCACAGATACGCAGTATTTT. It encodes CASSLMGAPTDTQYF.

The sample holds many counts of this clonotype. The J gene is TRBJ1-1, the V gene TRBV20-1; tentative D call: TRBD1 (5 bases). This CDR3 has 14 residues. V shed 3 bases and J shed 1 base, with 12 bases lying between them. Germline V gives CDR1 DFQATT, CDR2 SNEGSKA (reference sequence). The CDR3 sequence is CSARSGVENTEAFF. As DNA, the CDR3 is TGCAGTGCTAGGTCGGGGGTGGAGAACACTGAAGCTTTCTTT.

At least ten counts were recorded for this clonotype. The chain is built from TRBV10-1 and TRBJ2-7, with 8 bases that match TRBD1. Germline assignment: CDR1 WNHNN and CDR2 SYGVQD (reference sequence). The CDR3 extends over 17 amino acids. The junction had 13 bases not matched to a gene; V was cut back by 5 bases and J by 1 base. CDR3 sequence reads: CASSRNLDRGGSYEQYF. CDR3 in DNA: TGCGCCAGCAGTCGAAACCTTGACAGGGGTGGGTCCTACGAGCAGTACTTC.

This clonotype has a handful of counts. The chain employs TRBV20-1 and TRBJ2-3; 11 positions match TRBD2. This CDR3 is built from 16 residues. Looked up from germline, CDR1 is DFQATT and CDR2 is SNEGSKA (reference sequence). The V and J ends lost 6 bases and 2 bases, in that order; junction bases with no gene match: 10. CDR3 amino acids: CSAVPLSGRDTDTQYF. CDR3 nucleotides: TGCAGTGCCGTTCCCCTTAGCGGGAGGGACACAGATACGCAGTATTTT.

A note on this clonotype: An end of the junction differs from the germline gene, which may be a read error. The chain employs TRBV11-2 and TRBJ1-2; D not resolved. The CDR3 covers 12 residues. CDR1 and CDR2 from the germline V gene are SGHAT and FQNNGV. The CDR3 nucleotides read TGTGCCAGCAGTGTCAGGTCATATGGCCACACCTTC. Translating it yields CASSVRSYGHTF.

The chain carries TRBV6-1 and TRBJ1-2, with no clear D. This CDR3 has 14 amino acids. V lost 8 bases to trimming and J lost 3 bases, with 16 bases between them. The germline CDR1 and CDR2 sequences are MNHNS and SASEGT. This CDR3 is CASRQLQWDYGYTF. CDR3 DNA sequence: TGTGCCAGCCGGCAGCTCCAGTGGGACTATGGCTACACCTTC.

This clonotype showed up many times. The chain joins TRBV7-2 to TRBJ2-5, with TRBD2 matching 9 bases. This CDR3 is built from 15 residues. Germline assignment: CDR1 SGHTA and CDR2 FQGNSA. V trimming: 2 bases; J trimming: 3 bases; junction bases outside the gene matches: 4. CDR3 DNA sequence: TGTGCCAGCAGCTTAATCGCTAGCGGGAAAGAGACCCAGTACTTC. Translating it yields CASSLIASGKETQYF.

This clonotype was seen ten or more times. The V and J genes are TRBV5-1 and TRBJ2-7; D is uncertain. V lost 3 bases, J lost 2 bases, and 12 bases lay in between. Per the germline V gene, CDR1 is SGHRS and CDR2 is YFSETQ. The CDR3 loop spans 14 amino acids. In DNA, the CDR3 is TGCGCCAGCAGCTCCCTGGCGGCGACCTACGAGCAGTACTTC. This codes for CASSSLAATYEQYF. Combining the CDR3 with reference TRBV5-1 and TRBJ2-7 gives the whole variable domain KAGVTQTPRYLIKTRGQQVTLSCSPISGHRSVSWYQQTPGQGLQFLFEYFSETQRNKGNFPGRFSGRQFSNSRSEMNVSTLELGDSALYLCASSSLAATYEQYFGPGTRLTVT.

This clonotype was recorded many times. The V call is TRBV12-3 or TRBV12-4, the J call TRBJ1-6, with D possibly TRBD1 on 6 matching bases. The CDR3 has 15 amino acids. Trimming removed 5 bases from V and 9 bases from J, with 17 bases in between. CDR3 DNA sequence: TGTGCCAGCAGTCTGGACAGCATCGGAGGTTCACCCCTCCACTTT. Translating gives CASSLDSIGGSPLHF.

This clonotype occurred many times. V usage is TRBV5-6 and J usage is TRBJ2-7; D unclear. This CDR3 has 15 amino acids. Germline assignment: CDR1 SGHDT and CDR2 YYEEEE. V dropped 0 bases and J dropped 4 bases, with 14 bases sitting between them. CDR3 sequence: CASSLAPSQSYEQYF. CDR3 coding DNA: TGTGCCAGCAGCTTGGCCCCTTCCCAATCGTACGAGCAGTACTTC.

This clonotype was counted at least ten times. The chain uses TRBV12-3 or TRBV12-4 and TRBJ1-1; D perhaps matches TRBD1 (6 bases). The CDR3 consists of 15 residues. The V end lost 3 bases, the J end lost 4 bases, and 15 bases lay between the germline ends. CDR3 in DNA: TGTGCCAGCAGTTTTGGGGGCGCGTCCGGCACTGAAGCTTTCTTT. Its translation: CASSFGGASGTEAFF.

The V and J genes are TRBV5-3 and TRBJ2-3, with D uncertain. TRBV5-3 is an ORF, and what it does is uncertain. The CDR3 has 14 residues. The germline V and J ends were trimmed by 5 bases and 0 bases, with 10 bases remaining between them. The CDR3 loop reads CARRRSSSTDTQYF. DNA of the CDR3: TGTGCCAGAAGACGTTCCTCTAGCACAGATACGCAGTATTTT.

This clonotype occurred many times. J is TRBJ2-4 and V is TRBV20-1; 7 nucleotides line up with TRBD1. Trimming cost V 1 base and J 6 bases; bases outside gene matches: 0. Germline loops: CDR1 DFQATT, CDR2 SNEGSKA (reference sequence). The CDR3 length is 12 residues. In DNA form, the CDR3 reads TGCAGTGCTAGAGGACAGGGAAACATTCAGTACTTC. Residues: CSARGQGNIQYF.

This chain joins TRBV20-1 and TRBJ2-1, with no clear D. V lost 5 bases to trimming and J lost 4 bases, with 9 bases between them. CDR1 and CDR2 from the germline V gene are DFQATT and SNEGSKA (reference sequence). This CDR3 region has 12 residues. CDR3 protein: CSAPGVYNEQFF. CDR3 nucleotide sequence: TGCAGTGCTCCTGGGGTATACAATGAGCAGTTCTTC.

In this sample, this clonotype turned up many times. In DNA form, the CDR3 reads TGTGCCAGCAGCCCAGAAGGCACGAATCAGCCCCAGCATTTT. Translation gives CASSPEGTNQPQHF. V usage is TRBV11-2 and J usage is TRBJ1-5; D gene unclear. V lost 5 bases and J lost 4, with 12 bases in between. Per the germline V gene, CDR1 is SGHAT and CDR2 is FQNNGV. CDR3 length equals 14 residues.

This clonotype appeared many times. The chain joins TRBV20-1 to TRBJ2-1; D remains ambiguous. This CDR3 has 10 residues. Per the germline V gene, CDR1 is DFQATT and CDR2 is SNEGSKA (reference sequence). V gave up 4 bases and J gave up 7 bases, with 5 bases separating them. This CDR3 reads CSATGNEQFF. The DNA for the CDR3 is TGCAGTGCTACTGGGAATGAGCAGTTCTTC.

This clonotype was counted at least ten times. The chain employs TRBV7-8 and TRBJ2-3, with TRBD2 identical over 7 bases. The germline V gene encodes CDR1 SGHVS and CDR2 FQNEAQ. Trimming took 6 bases from V and 0 from J; bases not matched to a gene: 9. The length of the CDR3 is 16 residues. The CDR3 DNA reads TGTGCCAGCAGGCACACCTGGGGGGGGAGCACAGATACGCAGTATTTT. It encodes CASRHTWGGSTDTQYF.

The chain recombines TRBV24-1 with TRBJ2-3; 9 bases map to TRBD1. Trimming took 4 bases from V and 6 from J; bases not matched to a gene: 7. The CDR3 length is 15 residues. CDR1 is KGHDR, CDR2 SFDVKD, per germline. As DNA, the CDR3 is TGTGCCACCAGTGAAACCGGGACAGGGTACGATACGCAGTATTTT. It is translated as CATSETGTGYDTQYF.